This T cell receptor beta chain stems from a study of T cell repertoires in cytomegalovirus infection. TCRdb recomputed calls from the reads with MiXCR, one row per CDR3 protein. The sample yields around 320,000 distinct CDR3 sequences, more than 8% seen once. Germline CDR1 reads SGHVS; CDR2 reads FNYEAQ. V dropped 1 base and J dropped 4; count of bases not matched to a gene: 6. The CDR3 totals 16 residues. This clonotype was found many times. The origin of this receptor is a human donor in good health (CMV status not recorded). Some clones in this sample may be carry-over from other donors' samples. The sequencing input was PBMCs. The chain is built from TRBV7-6 and TRBJ2-5, with 10 bases that match TRBD2. This CDR3 reads CASSLEAGGPRETQYF. Here the CDR3 DNA reads TGTGCCAGCAGCTTAGAAGCGGGAGGGCCGAGAGAGACCCAGTACTTC.